This T cell receptor beta chain was identified during a study of post-analysis software for immune sequencing data. Study-level points and caveats: Controls showed lower frequencies than patients for roughly five TRBV segments, and TRBV5-6, TRBV5-1 and TRBV20-1 were among these.

This clonotype was found a few times. What it binds is unknown. Unique molecular identifiers featured in each of the TCR beta cDNA libraries. TCRdb itself ran the PCR reads through MiXCR, one entry per CDR3 protein. This sample carries about 460,000 distinct CDR3 sequences, 40% to 55% of them seen once, and the ten largest clones take around 10%. This CDR3 is built from 14 residues. Germline assignment: CDR1 MNHNS and CDR2 SASEGT. This TCR was sampled from a girl aged 10-17 years with multiple sclerosis. This sequence joins TRBV6-1 and TRBJ2-4; 8 bases map to TRBD2. The DNA matches TRBJ2-7 better at its end, which makes the J call doubtful. Sequencing input: blood. The CDR3 region has the DNA TGTGCCAGCCCCGGATCTAGCGGGCCGTTCGAGCAGTACTTC. This sequence encodes CASPGSSGPFEQYF.